This T cell receptor (beta chain) emerged from a study of response to subunit inactivated influenza vaccine. Study observations and caveats: The authors suggested that few new T cells are recruited per seasonal influenza vaccination.

V lost 4 bases and J lost 0; bases outside the gene matches: 3. Germline V lookup: CDR1 SGHRS, CDR2 YFSETQ. The CDR3 is made up of 15 amino acids. This clonotype showed up just a few times. The antigen remains undetermined. TCRdb re-called the RT-PCR reads with MiXCR, one entry per CDR3 protein. The sample includes 400,000 to 650,000 distinct CDR3 sequences, approximately 7.8% of them seen just once. The material was PBMCs from blood, obtained less than 30 months after vaccination. The TCR sequence derives from a man in his fifties or sixties who received an inactivated influenza vaccine. The chain recombines TRBV5-1 with TRBJ1-5; the match to TRBD1 covers 8 bases. The CDR3 sequence: CASSDTGGSNQPQHF. The CDR3 DNA follows: TGCGCCAGCAGCGATACAGGGGGTAGCAATCAGCCCCAGCATTTT. The full variable domain, its missing parts supplied by reference TRBV5-1 and TRBJ1-5, is KAGVTQTPRYLIKTRGQQVTLSCSPISGHRSVSWYQQTPGQGLQFLFEYFSETQRNKGNFPGRFSGRQFSNSRSEMNVSTLELGDSALYLCASSDTGGSNQPQHFGDGTRLSIL.